The source of this TCR beta chain is a study of technical replicates of blood from a few donors. This CDR3 comprises 16 residues. The V gene's germline CDR1 is SGHDN and CDR2 FVKESK. Between the trimmed V and J ends, which lost 2 bases and 6 bases, there was a span of 16 bases. Sequenced by immunoSEQ multiplex PCR; TCRdb stores in-frame clones only, minus some. The sample has tens of thousands of clones, 85% to 95% seen once. J is TRBJ2-2 and V is TRBV14, with a weak D call TRBD2 (5 bases). This receptor was identified in a human donor in good health. The specimen was T cells isolated from PBMCs. The DNA of the CDR3 is TGTGCCAGCAGCCAAATCCGTGGACTTCCCTCCGGGGAGCTGTTTTTT. This translates into CASSQIRGLPSGELFF.